The clone carrying this TCR beta chain was seen repeatedly, ten times or more. Its antigen is currently unknown. These data belong to a study of T cell repertoires in cytomegalovirus infection. Study-level information: In the study, CMV epitopes included recently identified HLA-C-restricted and well-studied HLA-B-restricted ones. Public TCR beta signatures indicated both CMV infection and matching HLA type.

Using its own MiXCR run on the reads, TCRdb lists one record per CDR3 protein. This table has 90,000 to 120,000 distinct CDR3 sequences, under 55% appearing once. Study observations and caveats: HLA-C-restricted CMV-specific TCR beta clonotypes were dominant in the ex vivo response. Carriers of CMV and the relevant HLA type were discriminated by public TCR beta frequency.

The CDR3 covers 14 residues. Germline assignment: CDR1 MGHRA and CDR2 YSYEKL. V was cut by 0 bases and J by 1 base, with 4 bases left in between. Sample: CD8+ T cells from cultured PBMCs, taken from culture after CMV antigen stimulation. This clonotype was obtained from a human donor in good health (CMV status not recorded). Some clones in this sample may be carry-over from other donors' samples. The chain uses TRBV4-1 and TRBJ2-1; no reliable D call. CDR3 loop: CASSQEGSYNEQFF. Written as DNA, the CDR3 is TGCGCCAGCAGCCAAGAGGGTTCCTACAATGAGCAGTTCTTC.